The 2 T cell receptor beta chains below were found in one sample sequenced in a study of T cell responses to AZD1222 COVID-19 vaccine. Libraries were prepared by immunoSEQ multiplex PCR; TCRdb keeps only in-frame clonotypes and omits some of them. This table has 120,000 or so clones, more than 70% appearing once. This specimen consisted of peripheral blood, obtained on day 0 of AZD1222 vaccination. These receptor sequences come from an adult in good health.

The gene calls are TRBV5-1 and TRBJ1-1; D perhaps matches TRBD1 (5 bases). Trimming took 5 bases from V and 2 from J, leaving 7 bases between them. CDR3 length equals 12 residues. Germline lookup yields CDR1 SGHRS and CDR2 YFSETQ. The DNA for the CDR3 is TGCGCCAGCAGAGGGGATAACACTGAAGCTTTCTTT. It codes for CASRGDNTEAFF.

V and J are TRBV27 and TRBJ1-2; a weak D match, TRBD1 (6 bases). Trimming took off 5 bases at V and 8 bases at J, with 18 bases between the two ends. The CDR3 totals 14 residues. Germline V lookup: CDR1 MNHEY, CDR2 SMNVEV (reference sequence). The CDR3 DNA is TGTGCCAGCAGTCCACAGGGTGACTTGCGAGGCTACACCTTC. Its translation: CASSPQGDLRGYTF.